This TCR beta chain comes out of a study of control samples from healthy donors and cancer patients (dated by TCRdb to 2020 to 2021). From the cysteine through the phenylalanine, the CDR3 covers 15 amino acids. Left in the record is the CDR3 DNA by itself, 45 bases read in frame from the first base. Based on the germline V gene, the CDR1 and CDR2 sequences are LGHNT and FRNRAP. The trim is 5 bases for V and 2 bases for J, with a gap of 15 bases between the germline ends. Library prep was done by the immunoSEQ multiplex PCR assay. This is the immuneACCESS table as TCRdb keeps it, with only in-frame sequences that have V and J called. A part of the clones is gone; compared with another copy, unresolved V genes explain less than half, and the rest is unexplained. This sample is represented by approximately 150,000 clones; 93% of them were singletons. Together, the top ten hold 5% to 7% of the sample.

As to this clone: Its antigen is still unknown. Base qualities are not recorded, but no much larger clone differs from it by a single base.

This sequence was found in a young man in good health. The V and J segments used are TRBV12-5 and TRBJ1-1; no confident D gene assignment can be made. The material sequenced was blood. Here the CDR3 is given as CASGPGPSGNTEAFF. The DNA is as follows: TGTGCTAGTGGTCCTGGGCCCTCAGGAAACACTGAAGCTTTCTTT.